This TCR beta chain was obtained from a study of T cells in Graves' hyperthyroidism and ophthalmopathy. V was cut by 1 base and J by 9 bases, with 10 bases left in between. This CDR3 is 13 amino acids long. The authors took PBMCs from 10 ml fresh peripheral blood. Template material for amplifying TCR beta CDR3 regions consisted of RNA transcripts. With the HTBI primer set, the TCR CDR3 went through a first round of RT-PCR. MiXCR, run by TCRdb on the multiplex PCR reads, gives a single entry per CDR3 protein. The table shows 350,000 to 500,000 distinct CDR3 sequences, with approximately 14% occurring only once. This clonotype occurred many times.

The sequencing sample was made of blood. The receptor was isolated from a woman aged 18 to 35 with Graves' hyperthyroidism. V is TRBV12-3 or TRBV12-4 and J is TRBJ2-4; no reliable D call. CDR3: CASSLVGYSIQYF. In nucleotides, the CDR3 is TGTGCCAGCAGTTTAGTAGGGTACAGCATTCAGTACTTC.